Below, 29 T cell receptor beta chains from the same sample are listed, as sequenced in a study of human T cells and chemical hapten exposure (TCRdb year 2021). The time point tag for this specimen amounts to: patch test 3, about 24 weeks after DPC sensitization. This sample's treatment or condition label indicates: therapeutic diphenylcyclopropenone sensitization with weekly scalp DPC. Libraries came from RACE. The run used a NextSeq 500. The public reads were run again by TCRdb, first through fastp at Q25 and then through MiXCR, and only productive beta chains were kept. Under each unique CDR3 protein, matching rows form one entry showing the most common genes and DNA. Across this sample there are about 110,000 distinct CDR3 sequences, with less than 40% seen only once. The ten largest clones capture less than 3% of the sample. Here the sequenced sample was whole blood, taken in connection with sensitization to the hapten diphenylcyclopropenone (DPC). Receptors originate from a middle-aged man with alopecia areata. Some clones in this sample may be carry-over from other donors' samples.

This clonotype was counted only a few times. This sequence joins TRBV3-1 and TRBJ1-5, with unresolved D. This CDR3 has 16 amino acids. The V gene's germline CDR1 is LGHDT and CDR2 YNNKEL (reference sequence). Trimming took 2 bases from V and 3 from J, leaving 14 bases between them. The CDR3 DNA reads as TGTGCCAGCAGCCAATCTACCCTAGGGTTCAATCAGCCCCAGCATTTT. Translation gives CASSQSTLGFNQPQHF.

This clonotype was recorded many times. The V call is TRBV4-3, the J call TRBJ2-6; D may be TRBD1 or TRBD2 (5 bases each). CDR1 LGHNA and CDR2 YSLEER come from the germline V gene. The CDR3 sequence is 16 residues long. With 0 bases removed from V and 2 bases from J, the gap between germline ends came to 8 bases. CDR3 nucleotides: TGCGCCAGCAGCCAAGATTGGGGGACTGGGGCCAACGTCCTGACTTTC. Encoded protein: CASSQDWGTGANVLTF.

The chain is built from TRBV28 and TRBJ1-3; D possibly corresponds to TRBD1 (5 bases). CDR1 is MDHEN, CDR2 SYDVKM, per germline. V dropped 10 bases and J dropped 1 base, with 17 bases sitting between them. CDR3 length: 15 residues. The CDR3 DNA sequence: TGTGCCACCTTAAACGGAGGGGCGTCTGGAAACACCATATATTTT. Protein sequence: CATLNGGASGNTIYF.

The chain has TRBV6-2 or TRBV6-3 and TRBJ2-3, with D possibly being TRBD1 or TRBD2 (5 bases each). The CDR3 contains 14 residues. Trimming shortened V by 1 base and J by 6 bases, and 11 bases separated the two germline ends. CDR1 and CDR2 (germline): MNHEY, SVGEGT. The CDR3 bases are TGTGCCAGCAGTTACTTGAAGGGGACCGATACGCAGTATTTT. Translation gives CASSYLKGTDTQYF.

The chain joins TRBV5-1 to TRBJ2-7; TRBD1 agrees at 7 bases. In germline, CDR1 is SGHRS, CDR2 YFSETQ. V lost 1 base, J lost 5 bases, and 9 bases stayed unmatched. The CDR3 covers 15 residues. This chain's CDR3 is CASSLREGALDEQYF. CDR3 sequence (DNA): TGCGCCAGCAGCTTGCGTGAGGGGGCCTTAGACGAGCAGTACTTC.

This clonotype has just a few counts. The V gene is TRBV5-1, the J gene TRBJ2-7, with 9 bases aligning to TRBD2. V was clipped by 1 base and J by 4 bases; unmatched bases: 0. Germline V gene sequence: CDR1 SGHRS, CDR2 YFSETQ. The CDR3 consists of 13 residues. CDR3: CASSLTSGYEQYF. CDR3 coding DNA: TGCGCCAGCAGCTTGACTAGCGGGTACGAGCAGTACTTC.

The J gene is TRBJ2-7, the V gene TRBV20-1; D possibly matches TRBD1 or TRBD2 (5 bases each). Deletions cut 2 bases from V and 3 bases from J, with 11 bases between. The germline V gene has CDR1 DFQATT and CDR2 SNEGSKA (reference sequence). The length of the CDR3 is 13 residues. CDR3 coding DNA: TGCAGTGCTAGACCGGGACGGATCTACGAGCAGTACTTC. As protein: CSARPGRIYEQYF.

This chain uses TRBV10-3 with TRBJ2-7; D is undetermined. CDR1 is ENHRY, CDR2 SYGVKD, per germline. Between the trimmed V and J ends, which lost 3 bases and 6 bases, there was a span of 9 bases. The CDR3 has 12 amino acids. The CDR3 nucleotides are TGTGCCATCAGTGAAGGAGTGGGCGAGCAGTACTTC. This translates into CAISEGVGEQYF.

This chain joins TRBV7-9 and TRBJ2-3; 7 bases are shared with TRBD2. The CDR3 extends over 12 amino acids. The J segment lost 4 bases and the V segment lost 8 bases, leaving 3 bases of the junction unmatched. Germline lookup yields CDR1 SEHNR and CDR2 FQNEAQ (reference sequence). CDR3 residues: CASGGRADTQYF. In DNA form, the CDR3 reads TGTGCCAGCGGGGGGAGGGCAGATACGCAGTATTTT.

This clonotype was observed a handful of times. The gene calls are TRBV12-3 or TRBV12-4 and TRBJ2-2, with D unclear. This CDR3 is built from 14 residues. The V and J ends lost 3 bases and 1 base respectively, with 6 bases between them. CDR3 DNA: TGTGCCAGCAGTTTGAGACTGAACACCGGGGAGCTGTTTTTT. Translating gives CASSLRLNTGELFF.

Concerning this clonotype: An end of the junction does not agree with germline; a read error may underlie this. For the CDR3, the DNA is TGTGCCAGCAGTTTATCAGCTAATGAGCAGTTATTC. Translation: CASSLSANEQLF. The chain joins TRBV28 to TRBJ2-1; D ambiguous. CDR3 length: 12 residues. From germline, CDR1 is MDHEN and CDR2 SYDVKM.

The chain carries TRBV20-1 and TRBJ1-5, with D unresolved. Trimming cost V 6 bases and J 1 base, with 16 bases left between them. The length of the CDR3 is 15 residues. In germline, CDR1 is DFQATT, CDR2 SNEGSKA (reference sequence). The CDR3 protein is CSAERIAGSNQPQHF. The CDR3 DNA is TGCAGTGCAGAGAGGATCGCGGGGAGCAATCAGCCCCAGCATTTT.

This clonotype was recorded a few times. This chain joins TRBV30 and TRBJ1-2, with 7 bases matching TRBD1. This CDR3 spans 12 amino acids. From germline, CDR1 is GTSNPN and CDR2 SVGIG (reference sequence). V gave up 3 bases and J gave up 8 bases; unmatched junction bases: 6. The CDR3 DNA follows: TGTGCCTGGAGAAGGGGGCCGATAGGCTACACCTTC. Its protein product is CAWRRGPIGYTF.

The chain couples TRBV3-1 to TRBJ2-3, with 7 bases matching TRBD1. This CDR3 has 15 residues. The V segment lost 0 bases and the J segment 7 bases; nucleotides outside the gene matches: 7. Germline V gene data show CDR1 as LGHDT and CDR2 as YNNKEL (reference sequence). The CDR3 protein is CASSQDPTGVNTQYF. DNA for the CDR3: TGTGCCAGCAGCCAAGACCCCACAGGGGTAAATACGCAGTATTTT.

J is TRBJ2-7 and V is TRBV7-9, with D unresolved. Germline V gene data show CDR1 as SEHNR and CDR2 as FQNEAQ (reference sequence). The CDR3 consists of 14 residues. With 4 bases removed from V and 4 bases from J, the gap between germline ends came to 14 bases. CDR3 sequence: CASSSSVTGYEQYF. The CDR3 DNA reads TGTGCCAGCAGCTCTTCGGTCACCGGGTACGAGCAGTACTTC.

This sequence joins TRBV28 and TRBJ2-5; no clear D gene. CDR3 length: 11 residues. V lost 3 bases and J 5 bases, leaving 4 bases between the germline ends. Germline V CDR1 and CDR2: MDHEN, SYDVKM. For the CDR3, the DNA is TGTGCCAGCAGTTTCGTCGAGACCCAGTACTTC. Encoded protein: CASSFVETQYF.

This rearrangement joins TRBV20-1 to TRBJ2-3, with D uncertain. V was shortened by 0 bases and J by 4 bases, with 17 bases between the two germline ends. Germline lookup yields CDR1 DFQATT and CDR2 SNEGSKA (reference sequence). This CDR3 region has 16 residues. The CDR3 DNA reads as TGCAGTGCTAGAGATTTTCTGGCGAGGAGTGCAGATACGCAGTATTTT. Translating it yields CSARDFLARSADTQYF.

The chain couples TRBV29-1 to TRBJ2-2, with D possibly being TRBD1 (5 bases). The V end was cut by 6 bases, the J end by 1 base, with 9 bases between. The CDR3 runs 13 residues. Per the germline V gene, CDR1 is SQVTM and CDR2 is ANQGSEA. The CDR3 sequence: CSVDTGNTGELFF. In DNA form, the CDR3 reads TGCAGCGTCGACACAGGGAACACCGGGGAGCTGTTTTTT.

The chain uses TRBV29-1 and TRBJ1-1, with TRBD1 matching 10 bases. The length of the CDR3 is 14 residues. With 4 bases clipped from V and 1 base from J, the junction kept 3 bases outside the gene matches. The germline gives CDR1 SQVTM, CDR2 ANQGSEA. The CDR3 bases are TGCAGCGTTGCCGGGACAGGGGCGAACACTGAAGCTTTCTTT. Its translation: CSVAGTGANTEAFF.

The chain uses TRBV29-1 and TRBJ2-5, with 7 positions matching TRBD2. Germline lookup yields CDR1 SQVTM and CDR2 ANQGSEA. The CDR3 has 13 amino acids. Trimming removed 3 bases from V and 3 bases from J; junction bases left unmatched: 4. The CDR3 DNA sequence: TGCAGCGTTGACTCTAGCGGCAAAGAGACCCAGTACTTC. This encodes CSVDSSGKETQYF.

This clonotype has a handful of counts. The chain has TRBV5-1 and TRBJ2-5; D might be TRBD2 (5 bases). Germline V CDR1 and CDR2: SGHRS, YFSETQ. Trimming pared 4 bases from V and 5 bases from J, leaving 21 bases between. CDR3 length equals 16 residues. DNA of the CDR3: TGCGCCAGCAGCCTTTCGGGCGGGCCGGGTTCGGAGACCCAGTACTTC. This codes for CASSLSGGPGSETQYF. Complete variable domain (other parts from reference TRBV5-1 and TRBJ2-5): KAGVTQTPRYLIKTRGQQVTLSCSPISGHRSVSWYQQTPGQGLQFLFEYFSETQRNKGNFPGRFSGRQFSNSRSEMNVSTLELGDSALYLCASSLSGGPGSETQYFGPGTRLLVL.

The sample holds a few counts of this clonotype. The chain couples TRBV29-1 to TRBJ2-5; D might be TRBD1 or TRBD2, each matching 5 bases. CDR3 length: 14 residues. Germline V lookup: CDR1 SQVTM, CDR2 ANQGSEA. V shed 3 bases and J shed 5 bases, with 16 bases lying between them. The CDR3: CSVEFGTKRETQYF. The CDR3 nucleotides are TGCAGCGTTGAGTTTGGGACCAAAAGGGAGACCCAGTACTTC.

The chain employs TRBV18 and TRBJ2-7; 16 bases map to TRBD2. CDR3 size: 15 residues. The V segment lost 3 bases and the J segment 5 bases; nucleotides outside the gene matches: 1. CDR1 is KGHSH and CDR2 is LQKENI in the germline V gene. The CDR3 reads CASSPGTSGRDEQYV. Here the CDR3 DNA reads TGTGCCAGCTCACCGGGGACTAGCGGGAGGGACGAGCAGTACGTC.

The V and J genes are TRBV29-1 and TRBJ2-1; perhaps TRBD2 as D (6 bases). The V and J ends lost 7 bases and 1 base respectively, with 8 bases between them. The CDR3 sequence is 12 residues long. Germline loops: CDR1 SQVTM, CDR2 ANQGSEA. The CDR3 DNA reads as TGCAGCGCAGGGACTTCCTACAATGAGCAGTTCTTC. The encoded protein is CSAGTSYNEQFF.

The genes are TRBV9 and TRBJ2-2; TRBD2 agrees at 11 bases. The V and J ends lost 0 bases and 5 bases, in that order; junction bases with no gene match: 6. The CDR3 extends over 17 amino acids. Per germline, CDR1 SGDLS and CDR2 YYNGEE. The CDR3 DNA follows: TGTGCCAGCAGCGTAGCTAGCGGGAGGTTGAGAACCGGGGAGCTGTTTTTT. Its protein is CASSVASGRLRTGELFF.

In its sample, this clonotype was seen a few times. The V gene is TRBV29-1, the J gene TRBJ2-5; maybe TRBD1 (6 bases). Germline-derived CDR1 and CDR2 are SQVTM and ANQGSEA. V lost 7 bases to trimming and J lost 2 bases, with 14 bases between them. CDR3 size: 13 residues. The CDR3 DNA sequence: TGCAGCGGAAGCCGACAGGCGCAAGAGACCCAGTACTTC. Translated, it gives CSGSRQAQETQYF.

V usage is TRBV7-8 and J usage is TRBJ2-1, with 11 bases that match TRBD2. This CDR3 spans 16 amino acids. Trimming removed 4 bases from V and 6 bases from J; junction bases left unmatched: 8. CDR1 and CDR2 (germline): SGHVS, FQNEAQ. The CDR3 sequence is CASSSLAGGLSNEQFF. The CDR3 DNA follows: TGTGCCAGCAGCTCCCTAGCGGGAGGCCTTAGCAATGAGCAGTTCTTC.

This clonotype was seen a few times. This chain connects TRBV29-1 to TRBJ1-5; 7 bases line up with TRBD1. V dropped 0 bases and J dropped 7; count of bases not matched to a gene: 3. The germline V gene encodes CDR1 SQVTM and CDR2 ANQGSEA. The CDR3 contains 13 residues. CDR3 in DNA: TGCAGCGTTGAAGAAACCAGGGGGCAGCCCCAGCATTTT. Amino acid sequence: CSVEETRGQPQHF.

This clonotype was seen a few times. The V and J genes are TRBV24-1 and TRBJ2-2; D unresolved. From germline, CDR1 is KGHDR and CDR2 SFDVKD. The CDR3 runs to 17 residues. The V gene lost 7 bases and the J gene lost 4 bases, with 21 bases spanning the gap. The CDR3 DNA reads as TGTGCCACCAGCTCACATGCCGTTGGCAGAAGCACCGGGGAGCTGTTTTTT. It encodes CATSSHAVGRSTGELFF.